The T cell receptor (beta chain) described here comes from a study of blood T cells in healthy people across ages. Whole-study context: Template switching picked up about one barcoded beta molecule for each two T cells.

Note on this clonotype: The antigen is undetermined.

The CDR3 is 16 residues long. The J segment lost 5 bases and the V segment lost 0 bases, leaving 6 bases of the junction unmatched. The V gene's germline CDR1 is SGDLS and CDR2 YYNGEE. Alongside a J-beta primer mix, a sample-barcoded 5' primer served in a second PCR lasting about 7 to 11 cycles. The authors tagged each cDNA molecule using a template-switch adaptor with 12 random nucleotides. MiXCR was run by TCRdb on the 5' RACE reads, yielding one entry per CDR3 protein. The data show approximately 800,000 distinct CDR3 sequences, approximately 59% seen once. Study-level results: Diversity estimated from one million T cells was considered an underestimate. Shifts in expanded clonotypes may have been confounded by donor CMV status, which was unknown.

Sequencing was performed on blood. The chain recombines TRBV9 with TRBJ2-1, with 9 bases fitting TRBD2. The clonotype was recovered from a young man in good health. The CDR3 nucleotides read TGTGCCAGCAGCGTAGATGCGGGAGGGGAGGACAATGAGCAGTTCTTC. It specifies CASSVDAGGEDNEQFF.